This TCR beta chain was found in a study of monozygotic twins with inflammatory bowel disease. Overall study findings and caveats: Healthy twins showed more clonotype sharing with others than IBD patients, especially patients with disease activity. Backing was not found for a single strong signal or clonotype associated with IBD.

The V gene's germline CDR1 is WNHNN and CDR2 SYGVQD (reference sequence). CDR3 length: 19 residues. The authors made each sample's cDNA in eight separate reactions. A 6-nucleotide sample barcode was carried by the UMIs, which template switching added. TCRdb re-called the 5' RACE reads; one entry per CDR3 protein, DNA not given. Listed are about 300,000 distinct CDR3 sequences; over 5.5% falls within the top ten. On this clonotype itself: Antigen: not known.

The sample taken for sequencing was blood. The chain recombines TRBV10-1 with TRBJ2-1; the D call from TCRdb, TRBD2, cannot be confirmed without DNA. The clonotype comes from a human donor with ulcerative colitis or Crohn's disease, or a healthy co-twin of an affected twin (not recorded which). The CDR3: CASLRPGTSGRARENEQFF.